This passage covers 10 T cell receptor beta chains from one sample sequenced in a study of Graves' ophthalmopathy and Graves' hyperthyroidism. From RNA, the CDR3 regions of TCR beta chains were amplified and sequenced. An opening RT-PCR round employed HTBI primers and preceded a second-round multiplex PCR. TCRdb ran MiXCR on the multiplex PCR reads and lists one entry per CDR3 protein. The profile shows about 210,000 distinct CDR3 sequences, about 32% of them singletons. Sequencing was performed on peripheral blood. The source is a man aged 45-60 years with Graves' ophthalmopathy.

This clonotype occurred many times. The chain uses TRBV29-1 and TRBJ2-6, with a possible D match to TRBD1 (5 bases). The CDR3 extends over 15 amino acids. V was trimmed by 3 bases and J by 2 bases, leaving 11 bases between them. CDR1 and CDR2 (germline): SQVTM, ANQGSEA. Here the CDR3 DNA reads TGCAGCGTTGAGGATCAGGGAACTGGGGCCAACGTCCTGACTTTC. It encodes CSVEDQGTGANVLTF.

There are many counts of this clonotype. V and J are TRBV4-1 and TRBJ1-1; D possibly corresponds to TRBD1 (6 bases). The V gene lost 4 bases and the J gene lost 0 bases, with 15 bases spanning the gap. CDR3 length: 16 amino acids. Germline CDR1 and CDR2: MGHRA and YSYEKL. This chain's CDR3 is CASSLEQGPLNTEAFF. In DNA form, the CDR3 reads TGCGCCAGCAGCCTCGAGCAGGGGCCCCTGAACACTGAAGCTTTCTTT.

In its sample, this clonotype was seen many times. The chain carries TRBV4-3 and TRBJ2-2, with D possibly being TRBD1 or TRBD2 (6 bases each). The V gene lost 0 bases and the J gene lost 3 bases, with 11 bases spanning the gap. The CDR3 covers 16 residues. Germline-derived CDR1 and CDR2 are LGHNA and YSLEER. This chain's CDR3 is CASSQEGGAYTGELFF. DNA for the CDR3: TGCGCCAGCAGCCAAGAGGGGGGCGCCTACACCGGGGAGCTGTTTTTT.

The V gene is TRBV5-6, the J gene TRBJ2-7; a possible D gene is TRBD1 (6 bases). V shed 3 bases and J shed 0 bases, with 19 bases lying between them. The CDR3 runs 17 residues. Germline V gives CDR1 SGHDT, CDR2 YYEEEE. The CDR3 DNA sequence: TGTGCCAGCAGCTCATACCGGGACACGAAGCTCTCCTACGAGCAGTACTTC. Translated: CASSSYRDTKLSYEQYF.

The rearrangement links TRBV6-5 to TRBJ2-4; tentatively, D is TRBD2 (6 bases). Germline assignment: CDR1 MNHEY and CDR2 SVGAGI. The CDR3 has 12 residues. Trimming removed 10 bases at V and 6 bases at J, with 13 bases between. This CDR3 reads CATHPGGNIQYF. The CDR3 region has the DNA TGTGCCACTCATCCCGGGGGAAACATTCAGTACTTC.

The rearrangement uses TRBV7-9 and TRBJ1-1; TRBD1 might be the D (5 bases). This CDR3 has 13 residues. Germline V gives CDR1 SEHNR, CDR2 FQNEAQ (reference sequence). Trimming removed 2 bases at V and 5 bases at J, with 9 bases between. The CDR3 sequence: CASSLTQGTEAFF. The CDR3 nucleotides read TGTGCCAGCAGCTTAACCCAGGGTACTGAAGCTTTCTTT.

This clonotype was picked up a small number of times. The chain carries TRBV27 and TRBJ2-7, with TRBD1 matching over 12 bases. From germline, CDR1 is MNHEY and CDR2 SMNVEV (reference sequence). With V trimmed by 5 bases and J by 5 bases, 7 bases remained unmatched. This CDR3 has 15 amino acids. CDR3 nucleotide sequence: TGTGCCAGCAGTGACACCGGGACAGGGGGCAACGAGCAGTACTTC. Translation: CASSDTGTGGNEQYF.

This clonotype was found a few times. CDR3 DNA sequence: TGTGCCAGCAGTTTATCTGGGTCCGGTACTGAAGCTTTCTTT. As protein: CASSLSGSGTEAFF. The rearrangement links TRBV12-3 or TRBV12-4 to TRBJ1-1; no clear D gene. V was pared by 2 bases and J by 5 bases, with 12 bases between. The CDR3 spans 14 residues.

The V call is TRBV12-3 or TRBV12-4, the J call TRBJ2-2; D is unresolved. Trimming removed 3 bases from V and 3 bases from J, with 8 bases in between. The CDR3 has 14 amino acids. The CDR3 here is CASSLTDYTGELFF. The CDR3, as DNA: TGTGCCAGCAGTTTGACGGATTACACCGGGGAGCTGTTTTTT.

The sample holds many counts of this clonotype. V usage is TRBV27 and J usage is TRBJ2-3; 8 nucleotides agree with TRBD2. V was pared by 3 bases and J by 0 bases, with 5 bases of the junction left unmatched. The germline V gene encodes CDR1 MNHEY and CDR2 SMNVEV (reference sequence). The CDR3 runs 16 residues. Here the CDR3 DNA reads TGTGCCAGCAGTTTTCTGGCTAGCGGGAGCACAGATACGCAGTATTTT. This sequence encodes CASSFLASGSTDTQYF.